The text below deals with one TCR beta chain. Measured with immunoSEQ multiplex PCR; TCRdb has only the in-frame clones, and not every one. Seen here are 200,000 or so clones, approximately 83% observed once, and the top ten hold 1.3%. This sample is part of a study of blood T cell repertoires in COVID-19. Study summary: T cells, B-cell-depleted T cells, or PBMCs supplied cDNA or gDNA.

This study enrolled people aged about 18 to 100 from about 24 US geographic areas. Participants were placed into cohorts based on the clinical history they reported. The CDR3 runs 15 residues. With 1 base clipped from V and 7 bases from J, the junction kept 6 bases outside the gene matches. In germline, CDR1 is SGHTA, CDR2 FQGNSA. This clonotype was sampled from a woman between 35 and 50 years old with acute COVID-19. The sequenced sample consisted of PBMCs or T cells enriched from blood (not recorded which). V usage is TRBV7-2 and J usage is TRBJ2-2, with 7 positions matching TRBD2. The CDR3 DNA reads as TGTGCCAGCAGCTTAGGTTCCTCGGGGGGCGGGGAGCTGTTTTTT. Its translation is CASSLGSSGGGELFF.